One and the same sample provided the 27 T cell receptor beta chains below, sequenced in a study of T cell clonotyping in hematopoietic cell transplantation. Libraries were prepared by immunoSEQ multiplex PCR; TCRdb keeps only in-frame clonotypes and omits some of them. Seen here are roughly 5,000 clones, 65% to 70% observed once, and the top ten hold less than 30%. Sequences were derived from PBMCs, sampled 180 days after allogeneic stem cell transplant. These receptors were taken from a male patient in his 50s who had an allogeneic stem cell transplant from an unrelated donor, so the T cells may come from the graft donor. Some clones in this sample may be carry-over from other donors' samples.

This clone was detected a few times. The V and J genes are TRBV9 and TRBJ2-2, with a weak D call TRBD1 (5 bases). CDR3 length equals 16 residues. Trimming cost V 1 base and J 4 bases, with 14 bases left between them. Per germline, CDR1 SGDLS and CDR2 YYNGEE. CDR3 protein: CASSVQGRVGTGELFF. CDR3 DNA: TGTGCCAGCAGCGTACAGGGTAGGGTCGGCACCGGGGAGCTGTTTTTT.

This chain uses TRBV5-1 with TRBJ2-7, with 7 bases fitting TRBD1. The germline V gene encodes CDR1 SGHRS and CDR2 YFSETQ. The CDR3 covers 13 residues. V lost 1 base and J lost 3; bases outside the gene matches: 1. CDR3 sequence: CASSLRDSYEQYF. The CDR3 nucleotides read TGCGCCAGCAGCTTGAGGGACAGCTACGAGCAGTACTTC.

This chain connects TRBV2 to TRBJ2-7; D might be TRBD1 (7 bases). V lost 11 bases and J 3 bases, leaving 17 bases between the germline ends. Germline V gene sequence: CDR1 SNHLY, CDR2 FYNNEI. CDR3 length equals 13 residues. CDR3: CARQGGGNYEQYF. DNA of the CDR3: TGTGCCCGCCAAGGAGGGGGCAACTACGAGCAGTACTTC.

V usage is TRBV10-3 and J usage is TRBJ2-6; D gene uncertain. This CDR3 comprises 13 residues. The V and J ends lost 9 bases and 2 bases respectively, with 8 bases between them. Germline CDR1 is ENHRY and CDR2 is SYGVKD. Written as DNA, the CDR3 is TGTGCCATAAGAGACACTGGGGCCAACGTCCTGACTTTC. Translated, it gives CAIRDTGANVLTF.

V is TRBV9 and J is TRBJ2-1; 9 bases are shared with TRBD2. The CDR3 has 16 amino acids. The germline V gene has CDR1 SGDLS and CDR2 YYNGEE. J gave up 5 bases and V 4 bases, and 10 bases lay outside the gene matches. CDR3 amino acids: CASSSRTSVAHNEQFF. CDR3 bases: TGTGCCAGCAGCTCAAGGACTAGCGTCGCTCACAATGAGCAGTTCTTC.

The chain uses TRBV19 and TRBJ1-2; the D is unclear. CDR3 length: 12 residues. Germline V gene sequence: CDR1 LNHDA, CDR2 SQIVND (reference sequence). V was trimmed by 5 bases and J by 8 bases, leaving 12 bases between them. The CDR3 region is CASSPGVVGYTF. CDR3 nucleotide sequence: TGTGCCAGTAGTCCCGGGGTGGTCGGCTACACCTTC.

The chain carries TRBV5-4 and TRBJ1-2; 7 positions match TRBD1. The CDR3 sequence is 14 residues long. Germline CDR1 and CDR2: SGHNT and YYREEE (reference sequence). J was trimmed by 12 bases and V by 0 bases; bases with no gene match: 11. The DNA of the CDR3 is TGTGCCAGCAGCTTGGCTCAGACAGGGTCCGCAAACACCTTC. Its translation: CASSLAQTGSANTF.

The rearrangement joins TRBV11-2 to TRBJ2-3, with a weak D call TRBD2 (5 bases). CDR3 size: 15 residues. The germline CDR1 and CDR2 sequences are SGHAT and FQNNGV. The V end was cut by 2 bases, the J end by 2 bases, with 11 bases between. CDR3 loop: CASSLLEGITDTQYF. The CDR3 DNA follows: TGTGCCAGCAGCTTATTAGAGGGTATCACAGATACGCAGTATTTT.

The V call is TRBV7-9, the J call TRBJ2-2; TRBD1 might be the D (5 bases). The germline gives CDR1 SEHNR, CDR2 FQNEAQ (reference sequence). The CDR3 sequence is 16 residues long. V was clipped by 4 bases and J by 1 base, with 13 bases between them. The CDR3 is CASSSPRVKNTGELFF. CDR3 sequence (DNA): TGTGCCAGCAGCTCACCCAGGGTAAAGAACACCGGGGAGCTGTTTTTT.

The chain employs TRBV29-1 and TRBJ2-3; D gene uncertain. Germline V CDR1 and CDR2: SQVTM, ANQGSEA. This CDR3 comprises 14 residues. Trimming left V 4 bases short and J 0 bases short, with 11 bases between. CDR3 nucleotides: TGCAGCGTTGCATCCAGGTCTAGCACAGATACGCAGTATTTT. This codes for CSVASRSSTDTQYF.

This clone was detected only a few times. This chain joins TRBV30 and TRBJ2-5, with D possibly TRBD1 on 6 matching bases. Trimming removed 4 bases from V and 3 bases from J, with 15 bases in between. The CDR3 loop spans 14 amino acids. Germline CDR1 and CDR2: GTSNPN and SVGIG (reference sequence). For the CDR3, the DNA is TGTGCCTGGAATACAAACCCAGGGGAAGAGACCCAGTACTTC. This translates into CAWNTNPGEETQYF.

This chain connects TRBV29-1 to TRBJ2-7; no clear D. Trimming took off 6 bases at V and 5 bases at J, with 11 bases between the two ends. The CDR3 sequence is 11 residues long. Looked up from germline, CDR1 is SQVTM and CDR2 is ANQGSEA. The CDR3 protein is CSVPPDHEQYF. DNA for the CDR3: TGCAGCGTGCCCCCAGACCACGAGCAGTACTTC.

V is TRBV19 and J is TRBJ2-5, with D tentatively TRBD1 (6 bases). The germline gives CDR1 LNHDA, CDR2 SQIVND (reference sequence). The CDR3 runs 15 residues. With 7 bases removed from V and 5 bases from J, the gap between germline ends came to 20 bases. This CDR3 is CASTITGKSFETQYF. The DNA for the CDR3 is TGTGCCAGTACTATTACAGGGAAGTCGTTCGAGACCCAGTACTTC.

The chain links TRBV23-1 to TRBJ2-3; D uncertain. TRBV23-1 is an ORF for which the function is uncertain. The CDR3 length is 13 residues. The ends were cut back, 8 bases at V and 6 bases at J, with 15 bases in the middle. DNA of the CDR3: TGCGCCAGCCTGGAAGAACGGCCGGATACGCAGTATTTT. Protein sequence: CASLEERPDTQYF.

The rearrangement joins TRBV9 to TRBJ1-1; D might be TRBD1 (6 bases). V was cut by 6 bases and J by 5 bases, with 17 bases left in between. The V gene's germline CDR1 is SGDLS and CDR2 YYNGEE. CDR3 length: 14 amino acids. CDR3 DNA: TGTGCCAGCACTCGTTCAACAGGGAGGACTGAAGCTTTCTTT. Translation gives CASTRSTGRTEAFF.

The chain links TRBV4-3 to TRBJ1-6; D is ambiguous. Germline V gene data show CDR1 as LGHNA and CDR2 as YSLEER. Trimming cost V 1 base and J 6 bases, with 7 bases left between them. This CDR3 region has 14 residues. The CDR3 spells CASSQAQFNSPLHF. CDR3 bases: TGCGCCAGCAGCCAAGCGCAGTTTAATTCACCCCTCCACTTT.

This clone showed up just a few times. V usage is TRBV19 and J usage is TRBJ2-7; D is perhaps TRBD1 or TRBD2 (6 bases each). The CDR3 runs 13 residues. From germline, CDR1 is LNHDA and CDR2 SQIVND (reference sequence). Deletions cut 3 bases from V and 3 bases from J, with 9 bases between. In DNA form, the CDR3 reads TGTGCCAGTAGTATTGGGGGGCGCTACGAGCAGTACTTC. Its translation: CASSIGGRYEQYF. The full variable domain, rest sourced from reference TRBV19 and TRBJ2-7, is DGGITQSPKYLFRKEGQNVTLSCEQNLNHDAMYWYRQDPGQGLRLIYYSQIVNDFQKGDIAEGYSVSREKKESFPLTVTSAQKNPTAFYLCASSIGGRYEQYFGPGTRLTVT.

The chain links TRBV15 to TRBJ2-7; D tentatively fits TRBD1 or TRBD2 (6 bases each). The CDR3 totals 19 residues. V was clipped by 0 bases and J by 2 bases, with 23 bases between them. Germline V gene lookup returns CDR1 LNHNV and CDR2 YYDKDF (reference sequence). CDR3 sequence reads: CATSRDFPSYREETYEQYF. The DNA for the CDR3 is TGTGCCACCAGCAGAGATTTCCCCTCCTACAGGGAGGAGACCTACGAGCAGTACTTC.

In this sample, this clone turned up once. The V call is TRBV28, the J call TRBJ2-7; D is perhaps TRBD1 (5 bases). V was pared by 6 bases and J by 3 bases, with 18 bases between. CDR3 length equals 15 residues. CDR1 MDHEN and CDR2 SYDVKM come from the germline V gene. Written as DNA, the CDR3 is TGTGCCAGCAGCTTAACAGGACCCGAAAACTACGAGCAGTACTTC. Translation gives CASSLTGPENYEQYF.

This CDR3 reads CASSSGQSNYGYTF. CDR3 nucleotide sequence: TGTGCCAGCAGCTCGGGACAGTCCAACTATGGCTACACCTTC. The chain combines TRBV7-2 with TRBJ1-2, with TRBD1 matching over 7 bases. Per germline, CDR1 SGHTA and CDR2 FQGNSA. V shed 4 bases, J shed 2 bases, and the junction held 4 bases outside the gene matches. The CDR3 contains 14 residues.

This clone was seen just once. V usage is TRBV7-9 and J usage is TRBJ1-1, with D unresolved. The germline CDR1 and CDR2 sequences are SEHNR and FQNEAQ (reference sequence). V lost 2 bases to trimming and J lost 0 bases, with 7 bases between them. This CDR3 has 14 amino acids. The CDR3 DNA reads TGTGCCAGCAGCTTACTTGGGGTGAACACTGAAGCTTTCTTT. Amino acids: CASSLLGVNTEAFF. The full variable domain, its missing parts supplied by reference TRBV7-9 and TRBJ1-1, is DTGVSQNPRHKITKRGQNVTFRCDPISEHNRLYWYRQTLGQGPEFLTYFQNEAQLEKSRLLSDRFSAERPKGSFSTLEIQRTEQGDSAMYLCASSLLGVNTEAFFGQGTRLTVV.

The chain is built from TRBV5-1 and TRBJ1-5; D call uncertain. The V end was cut by 4 bases, the J end by 6 bases, with 11 bases between. Germline V CDR1 and CDR2: SGHRS, YFSETQ. This CDR3 comprises 13 residues. The CDR3 DNA sequence: TGCGCCAGCAGCGTAGACTTGGCTCAGCCCCAGCATTTT. Amino acids: CASSVDLAQPQHF. The full variable domain, with the rest looked up from reference TRBV5-1 and TRBJ1-5, is KAGVTQTPRYLIKTRGQQVTLSCSPISGHRSVSWYQQTPGQGLQFLFEYFSETQRNKGNFPGRFSGRQFSNSRSEMNVSTLELGDSALYLCASSVDLAQPQHFGDGTRLSIL.

CDR3 nucleotides: TGTGCCAGCCGGGTCCAAACTGCCGGACAGTACTTC. This encodes CASRVQTAGQYF. The V gene is TRBV2, the J gene TRBJ2-7; D remains ambiguous. Trimming left V 8 bases short and J 10 bases short, with 18 bases between. Per germline, CDR1 SNHLY and CDR2 FYNNEI. CDR3 length: 12 amino acids.

The J gene is TRBJ1-5, the V gene TRBV19; possible D gene TRBD1, 6 bases. With 2 bases removed from V and 7 bases from J, the gap between germline ends came to 9 bases. Per the germline V gene, CDR1 is LNHDA and CDR2 is SQIVND (reference sequence). The CDR3 totals 13 residues. CDR3: CASSIQGLQPQHF. The CDR3 DNA sequence: TGTGCCAGTAGTATACAGGGGCTACAGCCCCAGCATTTT.

The chain couples TRBV13 to TRBJ1-5, with TRBD1 matching over 7 bases. V gave up 5 bases and J gave up 3 bases; unmatched junction bases: 13. The CDR3 extends over 17 amino acids. Germline CDR1 reads PRHDT; CDR2 reads FYEKMQ (reference sequence). The CDR3 DNA sequence: TGTGCCAGCAGCCTCCCACCCCAGGGGGAAAACAATCAGCCCCAGCATTTT. Translation: CASSLPPQGENNQPQHF.

The gene calls are TRBV18 and TRBJ1-5; perhaps TRBD1 as D (5 bases). CDR3 length equals 14 residues. Between the trimmed V and J ends, which lost 3 bases and 6 bases, there was a span of 12 bases. The germline gives CDR1 KGHSH, CDR2 LQKENI. The CDR3 is CASSPGQGSQPQHF. The CDR3, as DNA: TGTGCCAGCTCACCCGGGCAGGGAAGTCAGCCCCAGCATTTT.

The chain joins TRBV28 to TRBJ2-7; either TRBD1 or TRBD2 may fit D (5 bases each). This CDR3 contains 12 residues. The germline gives CDR1 MDHEN, CDR2 SYDVKM. V was pared by 6 bases and J by 3 bases, with 9 bases between. Written as DNA, the CDR3 is TGTGCCAGCAGCCGGGACGACTACGAGCAGTACTTC. Translating gives CASSRDDYEQYF.